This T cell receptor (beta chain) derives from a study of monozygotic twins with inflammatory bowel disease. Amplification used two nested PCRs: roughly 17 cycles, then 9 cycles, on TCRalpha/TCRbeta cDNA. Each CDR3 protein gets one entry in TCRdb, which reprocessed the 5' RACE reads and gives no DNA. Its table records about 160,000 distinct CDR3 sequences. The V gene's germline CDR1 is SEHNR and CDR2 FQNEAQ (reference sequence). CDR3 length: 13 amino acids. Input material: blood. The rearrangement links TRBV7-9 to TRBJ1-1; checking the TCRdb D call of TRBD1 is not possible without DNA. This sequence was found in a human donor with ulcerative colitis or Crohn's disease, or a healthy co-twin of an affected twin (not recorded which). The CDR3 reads CASSLSRGTGAFF.